Sequencing of this T cell receptor (beta chain) was carried out in a study of OX40 agonist ivuxolimab in advanced cancers. On the study more broadly: At around 81% male, the cohort had a mean age of 60 years, ranging from roughly 23 to 80. Points from the study as a whole: There was clonal expansion of CD4+ and CD8+ blood T cells by week 6 at 0.1 to 3.0 mg/kg.

A word on this clone: Its target is unknown.

Libraries were prepared by immunoSEQ multiplex PCR; TCRdb keeps only in-frame clonotypes and omits some of them. The profile shows about 46,000 clones, roughly nine tenths of them singletons. The germline CDR1 and CDR2 sequences are DFQATT and SNEGSKA (reference sequence). The CDR3 is 10 residues long. The V end lost 5 bases, the J end lost 5 bases, and 6 bases lay between the germline ends. The sample consisted of CD4+ or CD8+ T cells sorted from blood, taken in a trial of the OX40 agonist ivuxolimab. The chain recombines TRBV20-1 with TRBJ2-5; D call uncertain. The clonotype originates from an adult with an advanced solid tumor such as melanoma, head and neck, liver or kidney cancer. In DNA, the CDR3 is TGCAGTGCTCTGCGGGAGACCCAGTACTTC. As protein: CSALRETQYF.